One sample yielded the 23 T cell receptor beta chains listed below, sequenced in a study of blood T cell repertoires in COVID-19. Here immunoSEQ multiplex PCR was the method, and the copy in TCRdb shows in-frame clones only, minus some. The repertoire consists of about 50,000 clones, with more than 75% occurring once and the leading ten covering roughly 23%. Sequencing was done on a sample of peripheral blood. Receptors originate from a man aged 50-60 years with active or convalescent COVID-19.

This clone turned up a few times. The rearrangement links TRBV5-6 to TRBJ1-5; 7 bases line up with TRBD1. The junction had 9 bases not matched to a gene; V was cut back by 4 bases and J by 5 bases. CDR3 length equals 15 residues. CDR1 is SGHDT, CDR2 YYEEEE, per germline. The CDR3 DNA reads as TGTGCCAGCAGCCATGCAGGGGGGTTCGATCAGCCCCAGCATTTT. Residues: CASSHAGGFDQPQHF.

This chain uses TRBV3-1 (or the pseudogene TRBV3-2) with TRBJ2-3; 8 nucleotides line up with TRBD2. Germline CDR1 LGHDT, CDR2 YNNKEL (reference sequence). This CDR3 region has 16 residues. V lost 4 bases to trimming and J lost 6 bases; unmatched junction nucleotides: 12. The chain's CDR3 is CASSRAAGGVPDTQYF. CDR3 DNA sequence: TGTGCCAGCAGCCGAGCCGCGGGGGGCGTACCCGATACGCAGTATTTT.

The V call is TRBV12-3 or TRBV12-4, the J call TRBJ1-5; D is possibly TRBD1 (6 bases). CDR3 length: 13 amino acids. V dropped 9 bases and J dropped 5 bases, with 14 bases sitting between them. The CDR3 DNA reads TGTGCCAGTGTAGAGGGGGTTGATCAGCCCCAGCATTTT. The encoded protein is CASVEGVDQPQHF.

V usage is TRBV6-6 and J usage is TRBJ2-7, with D maybe TRBD2 (7 bases). Germline CDR1 MNHNY, CDR2 SVGAGI (reference sequence). The ends were cut back, 4 bases at V and 3 bases at J, with 19 bases in the middle. The CDR3 has 16 amino acids. The CDR3 DNA reads TGTGCCAGCAGTTTGGGGGCGGGGGACCTAAGCTACGAGCAGTACTTC. It is translated as CASSLGAGDLSYEQYF.

This chain joins TRBV5-1 and TRBJ1-1, with no clear D. Trimming took 0 bases from V and 1 from J, leaving 16 bases between them. CDR3 length: 17 amino acids. CDR1 is SGHRS, CDR2 YFSETQ, per germline. CDR3 protein: CASSLEPASGANTEAFF. The CDR3 DNA follows: TGCGCCAGCAGCTTGGAACCGGCAAGCGGCGCGAACACTGAAGCTTTCTTT.

The sample holds one count of this clone. V usage is TRBV7-2 and J usage is TRBJ1-2; 7 nucleotides align to TRBD1. The CDR3 runs to 15 residues. From germline, CDR1 is SGHTA and CDR2 FQGNSA. With 1 base clipped from V and 8 bases from J, the junction kept 10 bases outside the gene matches. CDR3 DNA sequence: TGTGCCAGCAGCTTAGGAGGCAGGGGGTTATCAGGCTACACCTTC. Protein product: CASSLGGRGLSGYTF.

This clone was counted a few times. The chain joins TRBV18 to TRBJ2-3, with TRBD1 identical over 9 bases. This CDR3 is built from 16 residues. In germline, CDR1 is KGHSH, CDR2 LQKENI. V trimming: 3 bases; J trimming: 2 bases; junction bases outside the gene matches: 6. The CDR3 DNA reads as TGTGCCAGCTCACCTGACAGGGGGTTTTACACAGATACGCAGTATTTT. Its protein is CASSPDRGFYTDTQYF.

V is TRBV7-3 and J is TRBJ2-5; 7 bases line up with TRBD1. CDR1 is SGHTA and CDR2 is FQGTGA in the germline V gene. V trimming: 4 bases; J trimming: 1 base; junction bases outside the gene matches: 6. The CDR3 sequence is 15 residues long. The CDR3 coding sequence is TGTGCCAGCAGCTCCCAGGGACAGAGCCAAGAGACCCAGTACTTC. Residues: CASSSQGQSQETQYF.

This clone appeared a single time. The V and J genes are TRBV20-1 and TRBJ2-1; tentatively, D is TRBD2 (5 bases). This CDR3 has 11 amino acids. Trimming stripped 1 base from V and 8 bases from J, with 6 bases between. Per the germline V gene, CDR1 is DFQATT and CDR2 is SNEGSKA (reference sequence). The CDR3 protein is CSARARDEQFF. The CDR3 region has the DNA TGCAGTGCTAGAGCGAGGGATGAGCAGTTCTTC.

The chain combines TRBV12-2 with TRBJ2-2; the table's TRBD2 call for D was not verified on the DNA. TRBV12-2 is classified as a pseudogene. The length of the CDR3 is 17 residues. The chain's CDR3 is CASRLTLGVPNTGELFF. DNA for the CDR3: TGTGCAAGTCGCTTAACTCTCGGGGTCCCGAACACCGGGGAGCTGTTTTTT.

The J gene is TRBJ2-1, the V gene TRBV7-2; 14 bases map to TRBD2. V dropped 5 bases and J dropped 7; count of bases not matched to a gene: 10. The length of the CDR3 is 17 residues. Germline V CDR1 and CDR2: SGHTA, FQGNSA. For the CDR3, the DNA is TGTGCCAGCAGCAAGAGACTAGCGGGAGGGCTTAGAAATGAGCAGTTCTTC. This sequence encodes CASSKRLAGGLRNEQFF.

Here the CDR3 DNA reads TGTGCCAGCAGTGATAACAGGGGGCGCGTAAATGAGCAGTTCTTC. Translation: CASSDNRGRVNEQFF. The rearrangement uses TRBV6-1 and TRBJ2-1; 9 nucleotides align to TRBD1. There are 15 residues in the CDR3. J lost 7 bases, V lost 3 bases, and 7 bases had no gene match. In germline, CDR1 is MNHNS, CDR2 SASEGT.

This clone was counted between two and nine times. The chain employs TRBV2 and TRBJ2-7; D might be TRBD1 (6 bases). Germline V gives CDR1 SNHLY, CDR2 FYNNEI. CDR3 size: 14 residues. The V and J ends lost 7 bases and 2 bases respectively, with 15 bases between them. Here the CDR3 reads CASTSLRDTYEQYF. CDR3 sequence (DNA): TGTGCCAGCACCTCCCTCCGGGACACCTACGAGCAGTACTTC.

The table lists this clone with a few counts. V usage is TRBV9 and J usage is TRBJ2-2, with D unresolved. Germline V gene data show CDR1 as SGDLS and CDR2 as YYNGEE. CDR3 length equals 14 residues. Trimming pared 2 bases from V and 4 bases from J, leaving 9 bases between. The CDR3 here is CASSVASPTGELFF. For the CDR3, the DNA is TGTGCCAGCAGCGTGGCCTCCCCCACCGGGGAGCTGTTTTTT. Complete variable domain (other parts from reference TRBV9 and TRBJ2-2): DSGVTQTPKHLITATGQRVTLRCSPRSGDLSVYWYQQSLDQGLQFLIQYYNGEERAKGNILERFSAQQFPDLHSELNLSSLELGDSALYFCASSVASPTGELFFGEGSRLTVL.

The chain joins TRBV5-1 to TRBJ2-1, with TRBD2 matching over 7 bases. Germline values: CDR1 SGHRS, CDR2 YFSETQ. V was clipped by 6 bases and J by 5 bases; unmatched bases: 8. The CDR3 is 14 amino acids. The CDR3 DNA follows: TGCGCCAGCACGGGGGGACTAACTAACAATGAGCAGTTCTTC. This encodes CASTGGLTNNEQFF.

The CDR3 DNA reads TGTGCCAGCAGCTTAGCGTCGGTCGGTAGCACAGATACGCAGTATTTT. The encoded protein is CASSLASVGSTDTQYF. The rearrangement links TRBV7-9 to TRBJ2-3; no firm D call. The CDR3 totals 16 residues. The germline V gene has CDR1 SEHNR and CDR2 FQNEAQ (reference sequence). V was clipped by 0 bases and J by 0 bases, with 10 bases between them.

The J gene is TRBJ2-3, the V gene TRBV30; 11 bases agree with TRBD2. With 4 bases clipped from V and 6 bases from J, the junction kept 0 bases outside the gene matches. Germline CDR1 and CDR2: GTSNPN and SVGIG (reference sequence). The CDR3 loop spans 12 amino acids. The CDR3 here is CAWTSGRDTQYF. CDR3 in DNA: TGTGCCTGGACTAGCGGGAGGGATACGCAGTATTTT.

The V and J genes are TRBV19 and TRBJ1-6, with 9 positions matching TRBD1. The V gene's germline CDR1 is LNHDA and CDR2 SQIVND (reference sequence). The CDR3 spans 14 residues. Trimming took 7 bases from V and 5 from J; bases not matched to a gene: 3. The CDR3 spells CASKRDRDNSPLHF. The CDR3 DNA reads as TGTGCCAGTAAGAGGGACAGGGATAATTCACCCCTCCACTTT.

The rearrangement links TRBV11-3 to TRBJ1-1; D uncertain. CDR3 size: 13 residues. V shed 1 base and J shed 2 bases, with 5 bases lying between them. Per germline, CDR1 SGHNT and CDR2 YENEEA. CDR3 bases: TGTGCCAGCAGCTTAGGTTCAAACACTGAAGCTTTCTTT. Translation: CASSLGSNTEAFF.

The rearrangement links TRBV2 to TRBJ2-5, with D perhaps TRBD1 (6 bases). CDR3 length: 18 residues. Trimming took 3 bases from V and 1 from J, leaving 21 bases between them. Germline V gene lookup returns CDR1 SNHLY and CDR2 FYNNEI. CDR3 in amino acids: CASSDGRGPTPTQETQYF. The CDR3 DNA reads as TGTGCCAGCAGTGACGGCAGGGGCCCTACCCCGACCCAAGAGACCCAGTACTTC.

The chain combines TRBV5-1 with TRBJ1-6, with 7 bases fitting TRBD1. Looked up from germline, CDR1 is SGHRS and CDR2 is YFSETQ. The V segment lost 3 bases and the J segment 6 bases; nucleotides outside the gene matches: 6. This CDR3 has 15 residues. The CDR3 loop is CASSSRDSPNSPLHF. CDR3 nucleotides: TGCGCCAGCAGCTCTAGGGACAGCCCTAATTCACCCCTCCACTTT.

The table lists this clone with a few counts. The rearrangement uses TRBV5-6 and TRBJ2-3, with TRBD2 as a possible D gene (5 bases). From germline, CDR1 is SGHDT and CDR2 YYEEEE. Trimming pared 2 bases from V and 2 bases from J, leaving 12 bases between. This CDR3 is 15 amino acids long. CDR3 sequence reads: CASSFKRLFTDTQYF. CDR3 sequence (DNA): TGTGCCAGCAGCTTCAAGCGGCTCTTCACAGATACGCAGTATTTT.

This sequence joins TRBV7-2 and TRBJ2-5; 7 bases fit TRBD2. Germline trimming cut 1 base from V and 5 bases from J; bases unmatched to any gene: 7. The CDR3 covers 15 residues. Per germline, CDR1 SGHTA and CDR2 FQGNSA. The CDR3 region has the DNA TGTGCCAGCAGCTTAGTGGGACTAACGACGGAGACCCAGTACTTC. This codes for CASSLVGLTTETQYF.